The 17 T cell receptor beta chains given below trace back to one sample, sequenced in a study of blood T cell repertoires in COVID-19 (dated by TCRdb to about 2020). Preparation of the library involved the immunoSEQ multiplex PCR assay. TCRdb retrieved this table from immuneACCESS and kept in-frame rearrangements only. Not all clones are present; in checked studies, unresolved V genes account for under half, and no reason is known for the remainder. The sample table holds more than 100,000 clones, of which roughly 87% were seen once. The ten biggest clones cover under 8% of the sample. Source material: peripheral blood. The receptors were gathered from a human donor in a cohort sampled during active COVID-19.

This chain's CDR3 is CASSPLAGADTGELFF. As DNA, the CDR3 is TGTGCCAGCAGCCCCCTAGCGGGAGCGGACACCGGGGAGCTGTTTTTT. The V call is TRBV2, the J call TRBJ2-2; 10 bases map to TRBD2. CDR1 and CDR2 from the germline V gene are SNHLY and FYNNEI. The CDR3 has 16 residues. The V segment lost 6 bases and the J segment 3 bases; nucleotides outside the gene matches: 7.

The chain carries TRBV7-9 and TRBJ2-2, with 7 bases lining up with TRBD1. Germline CDR1 reads SEHNR; CDR2 reads FQNEAQ (reference sequence). The CDR3 totals 17 residues. V lost 5 bases to trimming and J lost 0 bases; unmatched junction nucleotides: 9. The DNA for the CDR3 is TGTGCCAGCAGCCCGCGGACAGGCCGAGCGAACACCGGGGAGCTGTTTTTT. Its protein product is CASSPRTGRANTGELFF.

The J gene is TRBJ1-2, the V gene TRBV7-8; D uncertain. The ends were cut back, 4 bases at V and 8 bases at J, with 17 bases in the middle. There are 14 residues in the CDR3. Germline-derived CDR1 and CDR2 are SGHVS and FQNEAQ. The CDR3 DNA sequence: TGTGCCAGCAGCTCAGGATCTGGGAGTTTGGGCTACACCTTC. It encodes CASSSGSGSLGYTF. Combining the CDR3 with reference TRBV7-8 and TRBJ1-2 gives the whole variable domain GAGVSQSPRYKVAKRGQDVALRCDPISGHVSLFWYQQALGQGPEFLTYFQNEAQLDKSGLPSDRFFAERPEGSVSTLKIQRTQQEDSAVYLCASSSGSGSLGYTFGSGTRLTVV.

This chain links TRBV2 with TRBJ2-4; no firm D call. V was shortened by 6 bases and J by 0 bases, with 12 bases between the two germline ends. The germline CDR1 and CDR2 sequences are SNHLY and FYNNEI. The CDR3 has 15 residues. In DNA, the CDR3 is TGTGCCAGCAGCGTGACTCGTATAGCCAAAAACATTCAGTACTTC. Residues: CASSVTRIAKNIQYF.

The chain carries TRBV5-1 and TRBJ2-3, with 7 bases that match TRBD2. Germline V gene sequence: CDR1 SGHRS, CDR2 YFSETQ. The CDR3 has 17 amino acids. The junction had 16 bases not matched to a gene; V was cut back by 4 bases and J by 5 bases. CDR3 nucleotide sequence: TGCGCCAGCAGCCCATGGGGGGAGGGCCGACTTGGAGATACGCAGTATTTT. This sequence encodes CASSPWGEGRLGDTQYF.

This clone came up a few times. CDR3 bases: TGTGCCAGTAGTAGACAGGGAAACCACATCACAGATACGCAGTATTTT. As protein: CASSRQGNHITDTQYF. The chain carries TRBV19 and TRBJ2-3, with 7 bases that match TRBD1. Per the germline V gene, CDR1 is LNHDA and CDR2 is SQIVND (reference sequence). CDR3 size: 16 residues. V lost 4 bases to trimming and J lost 2 bases; unmatched junction nucleotides: 9.

V usage is TRBV11-3 and J usage is TRBJ2-2, with 8 bases aligning to TRBD1. Germline assignment: CDR1 SGHNT and CDR2 YENEEA. J lost 0 bases, V lost 5 bases, and 11 bases had no gene match. The CDR3 spans 18 residues. DNA of the CDR3: TGTGCCAGCAGCCCGTGGACAGGGCCCGCCGCGAACACCGGGGAGCTGTTTTTT. Its protein product is CASSPWTGPAANTGELFF.

A word on this clone: Other DNA sequences in the sample encode the same CDR3. The chain combines TRBV19 with TRBJ2-7; D is possibly TRBD2 (5 bases). The V gene's germline CDR1 is LNHDA and CDR2 SQIVND (reference sequence). The CDR3 has 13 residues. Deletions cut 4 bases from V and 3 bases from J, with 10 bases between. CDR3: CASSKSRDYEQYF. As DNA, the CDR3 is TGTGCCAGTAGTAAGTCCCGGGACTACGAGCAGTACTTC.

This rearrangement joins TRBV11-2 to TRBJ2-2; 7 bases match TRBD1. J lost 6 bases, V lost 5 bases, and 3 bases had no gene match. Germline V gene data show CDR1 as SGHAT and CDR2 as FQNNGV. The CDR3 is 13 residues long. CDR3 sequence: CASSRDRAGELFF. Here the CDR3 DNA reads TGTGCCAGCAGCCGCGACAGGGCCGGGGAGCTGTTTTTT.

Here the CDR3 reads CASSESLAGYNEQFF. The CDR3, as DNA: TGTGCCAGCAGTGAATCGCTAGCGGGCTACAATGAGCAGTTCTTC. V usage is TRBV2 and J usage is TRBJ2-1, with 8 bases lining up with TRBD2. V shed 2 bases, J shed 3 bases, and the junction held 3 bases outside the gene matches. Germline V gene data show CDR1 as SNHLY and CDR2 as FYNNEI. The CDR3 has 15 amino acids.

CDR3 sequence: CASSTRLVGEQFF. CDR3 DNA: TGTGCCAGCAGTACCCGACTAGTAGGTGAGCAGTTCTTC. The rearrangement links TRBV6-5 to TRBJ2-1; maybe TRBD2 (6 bases). V lost 5 bases and J 9 bases, leaving 14 bases between the germline ends. Germline values: CDR1 MNHEY, CDR2 SVGAGI. The CDR3 is 13 residues long.

The chain employs TRBV5-1 and TRBJ1-1; no clear D gene. Per germline, CDR1 SGHRS and CDR2 YFSETQ. Trimming took 4 bases from V and 0 from J, leaving 10 bases between them. The CDR3 extends over 14 amino acids. CDR3 loop: CASSAVHLNTEAFF. CDR3 nucleotide sequence: TGCGCCAGCAGCGCGGTGCATTTGAACACTGAAGCTTTCTTT.

V usage is TRBV7-9 and J usage is TRBJ2-7; the D gene is possibly TRBD2 (6 bases). Germline V gives CDR1 SEHNR, CDR2 FQNEAQ (reference sequence). The CDR3 sequence is 13 residues long. The ends were cut back, 4 bases at V and 6 bases at J, with 13 bases in the middle. The CDR3 spells CASSSTGGGEQYF. CDR3 DNA: TGTGCCAGCAGCTCGACCGGGGGAGGCGAGCAGTACTTC.

This clone was seen once. The chain combines TRBV7-3 with TRBJ2-5; 10 bases align to TRBD2. This CDR3 contains 15 residues. Germline values: CDR1 SGHTA, CDR2 FQGTGA. The J segment lost 5 bases and the V segment lost 4 bases, leaving 7 bases of the junction unmatched. In DNA form, the CDR3 reads TGTGCCAGCAGCTCGAGCGGGAGGGCCAGGGAGACCCAGTACTTC. It yields the protein CASSSSGRARETQYF.

The sample holds one count of this clone. The chain employs TRBV3-1 (or the pseudogene TRBV3-2) and TRBJ2-2, with 7 positions matching TRBD1. This CDR3 region has 16 residues. V lost 0 bases, J lost 7 bases, and 8 bases stayed unmatched. Looked up from germline, CDR1 is LGHDT and CDR2 is YNNKEL (reference sequence). The chain's CDR3 is CASSQDLLQGHGELFF. In nucleotides, the CDR3 is TGTGCCAGCAGCCAAGATCTGCTACAGGGGCACGGGGAGCTGTTTTTT.

V gene TRBV10-1 combines with J gene TRBJ2-7; 7 bases are shared with TRBD2. CDR1 and CDR2 (germline): WNHNN, SYGVQD (reference sequence). V trimming: 0 bases; J trimming: 8 bases; junction bases outside the gene matches: 16. CDR3 size: 17 residues. The CDR3 loop reads CASSESRIGGSRIQQYF. In nucleotides, the CDR3 is TGCGCCAGCAGTGAGTCGAGAATTGGCGGGAGCCGAATACAGCAGTACTTC.

The chain carries TRBV27 and TRBJ1-1; D perhaps matches TRBD1 (5 bases). CDR1 and CDR2 from the germline V gene are MNHEY and SMNVEV (reference sequence). The V end was cut by 2 bases, the J end by 4 bases, with 14 bases between. The CDR3 has 15 residues. The CDR3 sequence is CASSLILGQSTEAFF. In DNA form, the CDR3 reads TGTGCCAGCAGTTTAATTCTCGGACAAAGCACTGAAGCTTTCTTT.